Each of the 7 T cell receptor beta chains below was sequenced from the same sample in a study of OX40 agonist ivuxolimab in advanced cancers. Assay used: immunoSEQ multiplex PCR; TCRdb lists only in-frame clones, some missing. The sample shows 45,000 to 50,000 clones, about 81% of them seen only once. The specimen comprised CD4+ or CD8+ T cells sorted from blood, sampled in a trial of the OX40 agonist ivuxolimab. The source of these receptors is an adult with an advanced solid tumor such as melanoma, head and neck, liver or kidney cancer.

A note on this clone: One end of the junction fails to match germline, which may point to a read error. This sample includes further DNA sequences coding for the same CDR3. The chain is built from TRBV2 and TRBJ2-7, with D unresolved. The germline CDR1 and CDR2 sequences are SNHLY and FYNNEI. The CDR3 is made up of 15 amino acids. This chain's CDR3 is CASSPRAIASYEQYF. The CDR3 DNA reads TGTGCCAGCAGTCCCCGGGCCATTGCCTCCTACGAACAGTACTTC.

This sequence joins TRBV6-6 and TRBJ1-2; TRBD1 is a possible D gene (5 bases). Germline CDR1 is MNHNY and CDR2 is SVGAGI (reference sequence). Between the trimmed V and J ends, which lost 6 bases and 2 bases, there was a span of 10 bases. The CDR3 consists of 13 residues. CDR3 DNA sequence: TGTGCCAGCAGCGACGAGGGGAACTATGGCTACACCTTC. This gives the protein CASSDEGNYGYTF.

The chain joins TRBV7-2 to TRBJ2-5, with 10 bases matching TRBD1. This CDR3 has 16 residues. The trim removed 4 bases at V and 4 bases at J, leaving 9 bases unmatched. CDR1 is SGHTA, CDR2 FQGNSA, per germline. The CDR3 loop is CASSSDLTGGRETQYF. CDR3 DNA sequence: TGTGCCAGCAGCTCCGACCTGACAGGGGGCAGAGAGACCCAGTACTTC.

The CDR3 nucleotides are TGTGCCAGCAGCTCAGGAGGGGTCTCGTTCTTC. It encodes CASSSGGVSFF. The chain carries TRBV7-9 and TRBJ2-1; tentative D call: TRBD2 (6 bases). Germline assignment: CDR1 SEHNR and CDR2 FQNEAQ (reference sequence). The CDR3 contains 11 residues. V was cut by 4 bases and J by 15 bases, with 13 bases left in between.

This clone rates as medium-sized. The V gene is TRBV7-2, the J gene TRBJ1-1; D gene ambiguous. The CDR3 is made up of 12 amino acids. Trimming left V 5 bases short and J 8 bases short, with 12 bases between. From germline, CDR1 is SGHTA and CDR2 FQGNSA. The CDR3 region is CASSTLGREAFF. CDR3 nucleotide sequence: TGTGCCAGCAGCACCCTAGGGAGAGAAGCTTTCTTT.

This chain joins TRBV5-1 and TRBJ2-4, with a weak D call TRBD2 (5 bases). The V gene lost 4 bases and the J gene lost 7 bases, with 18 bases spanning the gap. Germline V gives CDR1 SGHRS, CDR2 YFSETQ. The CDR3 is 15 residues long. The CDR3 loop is CASSPGSQRSNIQYF. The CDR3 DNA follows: TGCGCCAGCAGCCCGGGGTCCCAGCGGAGTAACATTCAGTACTTC.

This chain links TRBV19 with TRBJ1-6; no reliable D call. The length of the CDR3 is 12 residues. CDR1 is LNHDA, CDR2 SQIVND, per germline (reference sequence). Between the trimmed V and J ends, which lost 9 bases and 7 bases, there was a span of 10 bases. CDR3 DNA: TGTGCCAGCGCCTCAGCGAATTCACCCCTCCACTTT. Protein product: CASASANSPLHF.